This T cell receptor beta chain is drawn from a study of somatic mutations in cytotoxic T cells in rheumatoid arthritis. Study background: Selected T-cell populations stained with V beta antibodies were isolated by flow sorting to nearly 100% purity; these included V beta1+ cells subjected to TCRB sequencing. Points from the study as a whole: With advancing age, CD8+ clonality climbed in rheumatoid arthritis patients but did not rise in healthy controls.

To note about this clone: Its antigen is not known.

The CDR3 covers 16 residues. J was trimmed by 7 bases and V by 4 bases; bases with no gene match: 9. Germline assignment: CDR1 LNHDA and CDR2 SQIVND (reference sequence). The protocol was immunoSEQ multiplex PCR, while the TCRdb copy is restricted to in-frame clones and leaves out a portion. The sample consists of under 20,000 clones, over 60% of them appearing once. V usage is TRBV19 and J usage is TRBJ2-1; 11 bases align to TRBD2. Sequenced input: CD8+ T cells sorted from blood. This sequence originates from an adult with rheumatoid arthritis. CDR3 sequence reads: CASSNSASGRWNEQFF. The CDR3 bases are TGTGCCAGTAGTAACTCGGCTAGCGGGAGGTGGAATGAGCAGTTCTTC.